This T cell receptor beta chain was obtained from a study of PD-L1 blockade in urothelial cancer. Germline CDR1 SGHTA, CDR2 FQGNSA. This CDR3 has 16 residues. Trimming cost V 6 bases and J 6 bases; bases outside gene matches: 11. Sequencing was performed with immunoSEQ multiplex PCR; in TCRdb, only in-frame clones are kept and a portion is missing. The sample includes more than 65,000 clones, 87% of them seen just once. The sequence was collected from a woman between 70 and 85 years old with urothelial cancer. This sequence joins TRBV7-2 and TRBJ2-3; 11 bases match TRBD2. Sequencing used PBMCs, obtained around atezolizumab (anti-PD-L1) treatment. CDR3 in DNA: TGTGCCAGCAGTAACACTAGCGGGGGTCCCTTGGATACGCAGTATTTT. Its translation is CASSNTSGGPLDTQYF.